This T cell receptor beta chain was retrieved from a study of metastatic and nonmetastatic thyroid tumors (dated by TCRdb to the early 2020s). Regarding the complete study: Repertoires from peripheral blood and from tumor or nodule tissue samples of malignant and benign thyroid patients were compared.

No treatment had been received by any patient before thyroid surgery. Using T-cell receptor beta sequencing, the study looked back at clinical samples from patients collected from about 2011 to 2019. The paper as a whole reports these results and caveats: In both blood and tumor samples, malignant tumors were reported to have significantly higher TCR beta diversity than benign nodules.

Trimming accounts for 3 bases at V and 3 bases at J, while the number of junction bases matched to no gene is 9. Based on the germline V gene, the CDR1 and CDR2 sequences are MGHRA and YSYEKL. Inclusive of the bounding cysteine and phenylalanine, the CDR3 is 19 residues long. The CDR3 DNA has 57 bases and is translated from base 1. This clone was counted ten times or more. The specificity of this receptor is unknown. No per-base quality is available; no much larger clone lies one base away. The library was produced with PCR. TCRdb names Illumina HiSeq 4000 as the instrument used. The TCR beta-chain CDR3 region of each patient was profiled by high-throughput sequencing. From the authors' description of their analysis: Drawing on CDR3 differences between clinicopathological groups, the researchers built a classifier meant to tell apart patients with distant-metastatic papillary thyroid cancer. The Shannon index was used to assess repertoire diversity, and the Morisita-Horn index was used to assess tumor-blood repertoire similarity. TCRdb passed the public sequencing reads through fastp at Q25 and MiXCR, retaining productive beta sequences. V and J calls and clone size were set by TCRdb, not the authors. In this sample the table shows about 19,000 clones, 25% to 35% of which occur a single time. Jointly, the top ten make up about 11% of the sample.

The chain links TRBV4-1 with TRBJ2-1, and 15 junction bases match TRBD2. The receptor's source is a female donor with papillary thyroid cancer or a benign thyroid nodule (not recorded which). Some clones in this sample may be carry-over from other donors' samples. Sample: tumor tissue. The nucleotide sequence reads TGCGCCAGCAGCCATCCTGGACTAGCGGGAGGGCCTGGCTACAATGAGCAGTTCTTC. Translated, this is CASSHPGLAGGPGYNEQFF.